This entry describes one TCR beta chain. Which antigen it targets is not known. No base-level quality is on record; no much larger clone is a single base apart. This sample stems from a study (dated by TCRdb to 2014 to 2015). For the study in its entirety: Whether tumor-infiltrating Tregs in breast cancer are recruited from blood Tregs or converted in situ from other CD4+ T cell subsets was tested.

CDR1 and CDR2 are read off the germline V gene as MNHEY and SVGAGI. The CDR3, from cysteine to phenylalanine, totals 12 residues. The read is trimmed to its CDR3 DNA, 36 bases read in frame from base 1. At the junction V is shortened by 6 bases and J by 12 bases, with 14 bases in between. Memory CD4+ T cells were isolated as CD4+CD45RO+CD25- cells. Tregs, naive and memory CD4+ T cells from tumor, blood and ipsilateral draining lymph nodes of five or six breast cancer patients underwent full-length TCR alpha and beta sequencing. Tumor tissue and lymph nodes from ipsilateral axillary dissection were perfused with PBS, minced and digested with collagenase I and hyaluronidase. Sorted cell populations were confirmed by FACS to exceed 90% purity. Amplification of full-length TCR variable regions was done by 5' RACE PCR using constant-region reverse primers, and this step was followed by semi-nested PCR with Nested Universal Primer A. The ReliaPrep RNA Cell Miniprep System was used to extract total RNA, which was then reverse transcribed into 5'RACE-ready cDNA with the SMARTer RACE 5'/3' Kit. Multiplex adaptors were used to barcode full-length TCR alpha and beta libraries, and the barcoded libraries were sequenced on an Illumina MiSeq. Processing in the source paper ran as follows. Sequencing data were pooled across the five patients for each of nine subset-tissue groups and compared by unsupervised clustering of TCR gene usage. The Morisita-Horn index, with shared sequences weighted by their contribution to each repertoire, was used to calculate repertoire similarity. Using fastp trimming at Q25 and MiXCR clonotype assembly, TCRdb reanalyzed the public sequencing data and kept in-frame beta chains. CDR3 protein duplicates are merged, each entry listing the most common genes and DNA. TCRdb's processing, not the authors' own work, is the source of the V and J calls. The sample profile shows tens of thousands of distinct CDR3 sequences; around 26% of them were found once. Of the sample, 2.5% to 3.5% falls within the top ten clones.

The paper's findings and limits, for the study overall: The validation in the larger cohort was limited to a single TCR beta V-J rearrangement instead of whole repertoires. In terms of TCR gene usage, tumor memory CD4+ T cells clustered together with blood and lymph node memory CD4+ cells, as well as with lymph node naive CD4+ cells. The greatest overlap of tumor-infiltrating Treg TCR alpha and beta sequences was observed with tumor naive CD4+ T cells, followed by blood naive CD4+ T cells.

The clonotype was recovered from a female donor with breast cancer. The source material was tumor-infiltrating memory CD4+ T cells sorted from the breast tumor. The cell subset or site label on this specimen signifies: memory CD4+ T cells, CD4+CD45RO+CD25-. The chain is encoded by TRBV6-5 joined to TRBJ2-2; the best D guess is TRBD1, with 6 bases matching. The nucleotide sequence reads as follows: TGTGCCAGCAGCTCAGGCCGGGACAAGCTGTTTTTT. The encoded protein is CASSSGRDKLFF.